A selection of T cell receptor beta chains follows, all from one sample in a study of blood T cell repertoires in COVID-19. Assay used: immunoSEQ multiplex PCR; TCRdb lists only in-frame clones, some missing. The profile shows 75,000 to 90,000 clones, 80% to 95% of them singletons. Sequenced input: peripheral blood. The origin of the receptors is a woman in her 50s in a cohort sampled during active COVID-19. Both conserved end residues are part of each CDR3. Expanded clones get a size class; other rows say once, few or many, or leave the size out.

v_call clone_size cdr3_aa
TRBV18 . CASSREEGANEQFF
TRBV11-2 once CASSFYPGQGNTEAFF
TRBV7-9 . CASSLVASTNTGELFF
TRBV28 once CASSPLAGGFSSYNEQFF
TRBV9 . CASSTGSSYNEQFF
TRBV11-3 . CASSSGTSGTDEQFF
TRBV11-1 few CATGLAGANEQFF
TRBV5-4 . CASSPGTGGRGPNEQFF
TRBV30 . CAWSADISNQPQHF
TRBV5-6 once CASSEYRGGYGYTF
TRBV4-1 . CASSQDSRTDRNSPLHF
TRBV6-2/TRBV6-3 once CASGPNGHTGELFF
TRBV5-1 few CASSFYTTGRDEQYF
TRBV27 few CASSLYPGTYEQYF
TRBV6-5 once CASRQGQSYNEQFF
TRBV5-1 . CASSLGTGQDSETQYF
TRBV7-8 once CASSFGATGNGDYEQYF
TRBV9 . CASSPQTSGNEQFF
TRBV11-3 . CASSFTSSGDTEAFF
TRBV3-1/TRBV3-2 . CASSQEDRVRYGYTF
TRBV7-6 . CASSFLSVNTDTQYF
TRBV4-1 . CASSPTGANYGYTF
TRBV5-6 . CASSLGQGGYTF
TRBV19 . CASSIGLAGDPGELFF
TRBV9 . CASSADSLGWETQYF
TRBV11-2 . CASSFGQGAGYNYGYTF
TRBV5-1 once CASSLAGTSYNEQFF
TRBV11-2 . CATDSGFFTGELFF
TRBV5-1 . CASRFQAGGYNEQFF
TRBV5-4 . CASSFEGTGNTIYF
TRBV6-5 . CASSYRLVSGRDTQYF
TRBV19 . CASKRGTGELFF
TRBV4-1 . CASSQSPSGTTNTGELFF
TRBV6-5 once CASSYSPSVNHNEQFF
TRBV14 . CASSQGQIGPYEQYF
TRBV24-1 . CASQDSSNYGYTF
TRBV27 . CATSTGGEGYNEQFF
TRBV29-1 . CSGGTLGYGYTF
TRBV5-4 once CARVREEETQYF
TRBV20-1 once CSSSPFYEQYF
TRBV7-8 . CASSLALGGGSGNTIYF
TRBV2 . CASKRLETPGEQYF
TRBV9 . CASSVEARGNTEAFF
TRBV5-1 once CASSSGQGTVGDTQYF
TRBV6-2/TRBV6-3 . CASSWRGSSGNTIYF
TRBV24-1 . CATSDLYGGNPDTQYF
TRBV19 . CASSIVGTGPYEQYF
TRBV2 once CASKEVPNSPLHF
TRBV6-4 once CASSDSPSRNGQFF
TRBV19 . CASSIVPRQGSNYGYTF
TRBV9 . CASSVEEGRAGANVLTF
TRBV19 . CASLKFGQNTEAFF
TRBV7-3 . CASSLGQTLYNEQFF
TRBV20-1 . CSASDRLYNEQFF
TRBV5-1 . CASSLATGSTDTQYF
TRBV19 once CASSPLGEVSGYTF
TRBV30 . CAWSVWGAPSGANVLTF
TRBV7-2 . CASSLTPGTGSEQYF